This TCR beta chain was sequenced for a study of cytomegalovirus exposure and HLA in healthy donors. Germline V lookup: CDR1 MGHDK, CDR2 SYGVNS. The CDR3 is 14 amino acids. V shed 5 bases and J shed 0 bases, with 10 bases lying between them. A roughly 120-subject validation cohort, separate from the approximately 670-subject first cohort, supplied the donors. The data were produced by immunoSEQ multiplex PCR, yet TCRdb's version contains in-frame clones alone and is incomplete. Seen here are about 220,000 clones, about 90% observed once, and the top ten hold roughly 1%. This sequence was found in a woman between 18 and 30 years old in good health and CMV-seronegative. Sequenced material: PBMCs. This chain joins TRBV25-1 and TRBJ1-1, with D possibly TRBD1 on 6 matching bases. CDR3 loop: CASSHTGLNTEAFF. In DNA, the CDR3 is TGTGCCAGCAGTCATACAGGGTTGAACACTGAAGCTTTCTTT.